The 30 T cell receptor beta chains below were found in one sample sequenced in a study of radiotherapy plus CTLA-4 blockade in lung cancer. Sequencing was performed with immunoSEQ multiplex PCR; in TCRdb, only in-frame clones are kept and a portion is missing. The profile shows about 110,000 clones, 70% to 90% of them singletons. Specimen: peripheral blood, collected from a patient treated with radiotherapy plus ipilimumab. The receptor set was obtained from a human donor with non-small cell lung cancer that progressed on radiotherapy plus ipilimumab. Some clones in this sample may be carry-over from other donors' samples.

This chain joins TRBV10-3 and TRBJ2-4; D is unresolved. V shed 2 bases and J shed 3 bases, with 20 bases lying between them. The CDR3 length is 18 residues. Germline lookup yields CDR1 ENHRY and CDR2 SYGVKD. CDR3 sequence (DNA): TGTGCCATCAGTGAGGTCCAAGCTCATTCGATGGACAAAAACATTCAGTACTTC. Amino acids: CAISEVQAHSMDKNIQYF.

A single count supports this clone. V and J are TRBV2 and TRBJ2-5; 8 nucleotides align to TRBD2. Matching the DNA end better, TRBJ2-7 makes the J call doubtful. Germline V gene sequence: CDR1 SNHLY, CDR2 FYNNEI. The CDR3 sequence is 13 residues long. CDR3 DNA sequence: TGTGCCAGCAGTGGGACTAGCCCCCACGAGCAGTACTTC. Encoded protein: CASSGTSPHEQYF.

The chain joins TRBV2 to TRBJ2-7; TRBD2 might be the D (5 bases). Germline V CDR1 and CDR2: SNHLY, FYNNEI. V lost 7 bases to trimming and J lost 6 bases, with 13 bases between them. The CDR3 spans 12 residues. The CDR3 DNA is TGTGCCAGCACGGGATGGGATATCGAGCAGTACTTC. Amino acids: CASTGWDIEQYF.

The V gene is TRBV19, the J gene TRBJ1-1; D might be TRBD1 (5 bases). Germline lookup yields CDR1 LNHDA and CDR2 SQIVND (reference sequence). V dropped 4 bases and J dropped 8 bases, with 23 bases sitting between them. This CDR3 comprises 16 residues. This CDR3 reads CASSRGQVLMGPEAFF. DNA of the CDR3: TGTGCCAGTAGTAGAGGACAAGTCCTCATGGGGCCCGAAGCTTTCTTT.

The chain couples TRBV4-3 to TRBJ1-2; D unresolved. CDR3 length: 15 amino acids. V lost 4 bases and J lost 7, with 19 bases in between. Germline CDR1 and CDR2: LGHNA and YSLEER. Here the CDR3 DNA reads TGCGCCAGCAGCCCTATCGGGTCTTATAAGGGTGGCTACACCTTC. As protein: CASSPIGSYKGGYTF.

The rearrangement links TRBV28 to TRBJ2-5; 10 positions agree with TRBD1. This CDR3 is 15 amino acids long. Germline values: CDR1 MDHEN, CDR2 SYDVKM. Losses at the gene ends were 6 bases for V and 5 bases for J; bases not matched to a gene: 9. CDR3 bases: TGTGCCAGCAGGGATAGTGGGACAGGGGTTGAGACCCAGTACTTC. Its translation is CASRDSGTGVETQYF.

Only a few counts were recorded for this clone. V gene TRBV18 combines with J gene TRBJ1-1; D is unclear. V lost 4 bases, J lost 2 bases, and 8 bases lay in between. The length of the CDR3 is 13 residues. Germline assignment: CDR1 KGHSH and CDR2 LQKENI. The DNA of the CDR3 is TGTGCCAGCTCACGAGACGGCAACACTGAAGCTTTCTTT. Amino acids: CASSRDGNTEAFF.

The gene calls are TRBV19 and TRBJ2-1; D ambiguous. Trimming removed 0 bases at V and 1 base at J, with 10 bases between. Germline values: CDR1 LNHDA, CDR2 SQIVND (reference sequence). This CDR3 contains 16 residues. CDR3: CASSIEGRRSYNEQFF. CDR3 nucleotide sequence: TGTGCCAGTAGTATAGAAGGCAGACGTTCCTACAATGAGCAGTTCTTC.

This chain joins TRBV5-4 and TRBJ2-1; TRBD1 matches 11 bases. After removal of 1 base from V and 8 bases from J, the junction contained 5 bases not matched to a gene. Germline V CDR1 and CDR2: SGHNT, YYREEE (reference sequence). This CDR3 is 15 amino acids long. CDR3 loop: CASSLRTGGGYEQFF. CDR3 DNA: TGTGCCAGCAGCTTGAGGACAGGGGGCGGCTATGAGCAGTTCTTC.

This clone was picked up one time. The chain combines TRBV19 with TRBJ2-1, with D perhaps TRBD1 (6 bases). The germline CDR1 and CDR2 sequences are LNHDA and SQIVND (reference sequence). V was shortened by 3 bases and J by 1 base, with 10 bases between the two germline ends. This CDR3 has 15 residues. The DNA of the CDR3 is TGTGCCAGTAGTATGGGGGCTCAGTCCTACAATGAGCAGTTCTTC. It is translated as CASSMGAQSYNEQFF.

This clone was counted between two and nine times. The J gene is TRBJ1-1, the V gene TRBV6-4, with 8 bases lining up with TRBD1. Germline V lookup: CDR1 MRHNA, CDR2 SNTAGT. Losses at the gene ends were 0 bases for V and 4 bases for J; bases not matched to a gene: 4. CDR3 size: 15 residues. In nucleotides, the CDR3 is TGTGCCAGCAGTGACTCCCCAGACAGGGGCACTGAAGCTTTCTTT. It is translated as CASSDSPDRGTEAFF.

The chain is built from TRBV6-9 and TRBJ2-3; 13 nucleotides agree with TRBD2. Germline trimming cut 5 bases from V and 4 bases from J; bases unmatched to any gene: 3. Looked up from germline, CDR1 is MNHGY and CDR2 is SVAAGI. The CDR3 loop spans 15 amino acids. CDR3 DNA: TGTGCCAGCAGTGAACTAGCGGGGGGGCCAGATACGCAGTATTTT. It encodes CASSELAGGPDTQYF.

The CDR3 region has the DNA TGTGCCTGGAGCCCCCGGGCCCAGGGCATAGATACGCAGTATTTT. The encoded protein is CAWSPRAQGIDTQYF. This chain links TRBV30 with TRBJ2-3; tentative D call: TRBD1 (5 bases). The CDR3 runs 15 residues. Germline V lookup: CDR1 GTSNPN, CDR2 SVGIG (reference sequence). V was cut by 3 bases and J by 5 bases, with 18 bases left in between.

The chain has TRBV2 and TRBJ2-7; D gene unclear. The CDR3 runs to 13 residues. The V gene's germline CDR1 is SNHLY and CDR2 FYNNEI. Trimming removed 3 bases from V and 2 bases from J, with 8 bases in between. CDR3 in DNA: TGTGCCAGCAGTGATTCTCTGGCCTACGAGCAGTACTTC. Residues: CASSDSLAYEQYF.

V is TRBV29-1 and J is TRBJ2-3, with 12 bases identical to TRBD1. From germline, CDR1 is SQVTM and CDR2 ANQGSEA. CDR3 length equals 14 residues. After removal of 3 bases from V and 9 bases from J, the junction contained 7 bases not matched to a gene. DNA of the CDR3: TGCAGCGTTGAGGTGGGACAGGGGGCAGGCACGCAGTATTTT. It encodes CSVEVGQGAGTQYF.

This chain connects TRBV20-1 to TRBJ1-2; D is ambiguous. This CDR3 is 9 amino acids long. V lost 1 base and J 8 bases, leaving 2 bases between the germline ends. CDR1 is DFQATT and CDR2 is SNEGSKA in the germline V gene (reference sequence). CDR3 sequence (DNA): TGCAGTGCTAGAGCGGGCTACACCTTC. This translates into CSARAGYTF.

The rearrangement links TRBV28 to TRBJ1-3; D uncertain. V lost 5 bases, J lost 4 bases, and 12 bases lay in between. This CDR3 comprises 14 residues. Germline lookup yields CDR1 MDHEN and CDR2 SYDVKM. The CDR3 DNA reads as TGTGCCAGCAGTCTGGGGTTCGAAGGAAACACCATATATTTT. Translating gives CASSLGFEGNTIYF.

This clone was counted between two and nine times. The gene calls are TRBV6-5 and TRBJ1-3; no firm D call. This CDR3 spans 15 amino acids. Germline CDR1 is MNHEY and CDR2 is SVGAGI. With 0 bases removed from V and 4 bases from J, the gap between germline ends came to 10 bases. CDR3 DNA: TGTGCCAGCAGTTACTCGAGCGGATCCGGAAACACCATATATTTT. Translated: CASSYSSGSGNTIYF.

The count of this clone is one. The chain has TRBV4-2 and TRBJ2-1, with D possibly TRBD2 on 5 matching bases. Per germline, CDR1 LGHNA and CDR2 YNFKEQ. The CDR3 has 17 amino acids. V was clipped by 1 base and J by 6 bases, with 19 bases between them. The CDR3 DNA reads as TGTGCCAGCAGCCAAGCTCAATCATCAGAGGGATTCAATGAGCAGTTCTTC. This codes for CASSQAQSSEGFNEQFF.

J is TRBJ1-1 and V is TRBV7-9, with a tentative D call TRBD1 (6 bases). CDR1 and CDR2 (germline): SEHNR, FQNEAQ (reference sequence). This CDR3 has 13 residues. Trimming pared 5 bases from V and 3 bases from J, leaving 10 bases between. The CDR3 region has the DNA TGTGCCAGCAGCGGCGGGGGGCACACTGAAGCTTTCTTT. As protein: CASSGGGHTEAFF. The variable domain in full, completed from reference TRBV7-9 and TRBJ1-1, reads DTGVSQNPRHKITKRGQNVTFRCDPISEHNRLYWYRQTLGQGPEFLTYFQNEAQLEKSRLLSDRFSAERPKGSFSTLEIQRTEQGDSAMYLCASSGGGHTEAFFGQGTRLTVV.

The chain combines TRBV7-3 with TRBJ2-5, with D possibly TRBD1 on 8 matching bases. Deletions cut 6 bases from V and 7 bases from J, with 15 bases between. This CDR3 has 13 amino acids. Per germline, CDR1 SGHTA and CDR2 FQGTGA. The CDR3 region is CASRSTGEGTQYF. Here the CDR3 DNA reads TGTGCCAGCAGGTCGACAGGGGAGGGGACCCAGTACTTC.

In this sample, this clone turned up once. J is TRBJ1-1 and V is TRBV28; D uncertain. The V gene's germline CDR1 is MDHEN and CDR2 SYDVKM. The CDR3 is made up of 13 amino acids. V gave up 3 bases and J gave up 1 base, with 6 bases separating them. CDR3 sequence reads: CASSFEANTEAFF. CDR3 DNA: TGTGCCAGCAGTTTCGAGGCGAACACTGAAGCTTTCTTT.

The gene calls are TRBV2 and TRBJ1-5; D is undetermined. Trimming cost V 8 bases and J 3 bases, with 14 bases left between them. Germline lookup yields CDR1 SNHLY and CDR2 FYNNEI. The CDR3 is made up of 14 amino acids. In DNA form, the CDR3 reads TGTGCCAGCGGGAGATACCGCAACAATCAGCCCCAGCATTTT. This sequence encodes CASGRYRNNQPQHF. The complete variable domain, with remaining parts taken from reference TRBV2 and TRBJ1-5, reads EPEVTQTPSHQVTQMGQEVILRCVPISNHLYFYWYRQILGQKVEFLVSFYNNEISEKSEIFDDQFSVERPDGSNFTLKIRSTKLEDSAMYFCASGRYRNNQPQHFGDGTRLSIL.

The chain combines TRBV7-2 with TRBJ1-1; D is undetermined. V was cut by 1 base and J by 1 base, with 10 bases left in between. CDR1 is SGHTA and CDR2 is FQGNSA in the germline V gene. The CDR3 covers 15 residues. CDR3 sequence: CASSLVGLTNTEAFF. The CDR3 DNA follows: TGTGCCAGCAGCTTAGTCGGACTCACGAACACTGAAGCTTTCTTT.

The V gene is TRBV7-9, the J gene TRBJ1-5; D is undetermined. V was pared by 1 base and J by 7 bases, with 5 bases between. The CDR3 spans 12 residues. Germline V gene sequence: CDR1 SEHNR, CDR2 FQNEAQ (reference sequence). This CDR3 is CASSLEGQPQHF. The CDR3 DNA is TGTGCCAGCAGCTTAGAGGGCCAGCCCCAGCATTTT.

The DNA of the CDR3 is TGCGCCAGCAGCCCCCGGGGAGAAACCTACGAGCAGTACTTC. Its translation is CASSPRGETYEQYF. V usage is TRBV5-1 and J usage is TRBJ2-7; tentatively, D is TRBD2 (5 bases). Trimming left V 4 bases short and J 2 bases short, with 13 bases between. Germline CDR1 and CDR2: SGHRS and YFSETQ. The CDR3 totals 14 residues.

The chain joins TRBV7-9 to TRBJ1-1, with D maybe TRBD1 (6 bases). The germline V gene encodes CDR1 SEHNR and CDR2 FQNEAQ (reference sequence). There are 16 residues in the CDR3. Trimming left V 4 bases short and J 1 base short, with 16 bases between. The CDR3 loop reads CASSSQRGSENTEAFF. The CDR3 nucleotides are TGTGCCAGCAGCTCCCAGAGGGGGTCGGAGAACACTGAAGCTTTCTTT.

The CDR3 region is CASKGGGSNTGELFF. In DNA form, the CDR3 reads TGTGCCAGCAAAGGGGGAGGGTCGAACACCGGGGAGCTGTTTTTT. This chain joins TRBV6-5 and TRBJ2-2; D possibly corresponds to TRBD2 (7 bases). Germline assignment: CDR1 MNHEY and CDR2 SVGAGI. The CDR3 runs to 15 residues. The ends were cut back, 7 bases at V and 0 bases at J, with 12 bases in the middle.

The chain combines TRBV7-2 with TRBJ1-5; no clear D gene. Trimming took 5 bases from V and 0 from J, leaving 14 bases between them. The CDR3 has 16 amino acids. The germline CDR1 and CDR2 sequences are SGHTA and FQGNSA. The CDR3 DNA follows: TGTGCCAGCAGCCTTGGCGCAGGCTATAGCAATCAGCCCCAGCATTTT. It yields the protein CASSLGAGYSNQPQHF.

This chain connects TRBV4-1 to TRBJ2-5, with TRBD1 matching over 11 bases. The CDR3 loop spans 17 amino acids. The ends lost 2 bases at V and 2 bases at J; junction bases unmatched: 7. Germline V lookup: CDR1 MGHRA, CDR2 YSYEKL. The CDR3 DNA reads as TGCGCCAGCAGCCAAAATACCGGGACAGGGGGGCAAGAGACCCAGTACTTC. Its protein is CASSQNTGTGGQETQYF.